This is a list of T cell receptor beta chains from one sample in a study of human thymus T cells. TCRdb keeps only in-frame clones here, not all; method: immunoSEQ multiplex PCR. The sample shows approximately 71,000 clones, about 95% of them seen only once. The source material was thymus tissue. These receptors all come from a girl in the first two years of life with a congenital heart defect but otherwise immunologically healthy. Each CDR3 is given with its conserved first and last residue. The order of the fields is J gene, D gene, V gene, CDR3 length, clone size, CDR3 DNA, CDR3 protein. D genes are given only for firm matches. Clone size, where shown, is once, few, many, or a class for clones that have expanded.

j_gene: TRBJ2-7
d_gene: .
v_gene: TRBV7-2
len: 14
abundance: .
CDR3nt: TGTGCCAGCAGCTTATCGGGTGGTACCTACGAGCAGTACTTC
CDR3aa: CASSLSGGTYEQYF

j_gene: TRBJ2-7
d_gene: TRBD1
v_gene: TRBV27
len: 19
abundance: .
CDR3nt: TGTGCCAGCAGTTTATCTTTTAGGGGGCGAGGCTGGGGAAACTACGAGCAGTACTTC
CDR3aa: CASSLSFRGRGWGNYEQYF

j_gene: TRBJ2-3
d_gene: TRBD2
v_gene: TRBV27
len: 15
abundance: .
CDR3nt: TGTGCCAGCCGATGGAGCGGGAGCTCCACAGATACGCAGTATTTT
CDR3aa: CASRWSGSSTDTQYF

j_gene: TRBJ1-2
d_gene: .
v_gene: TRBV7-9
len: 15
abundance: .
CDR3nt: TGTGCCAGCAGGCCCCCCCTGACAGCCTCCTATGGCTACACCTTC
CDR3aa: CASRPPLTASYGYTF

j_gene: TRBJ2-7
d_gene: TRBD1
v_gene: TRBV7-9
len: 14
abundance: .
CDR3nt: TGTGCCAGCAGCCTCGGGACAGGGCTCAACGAGCAGTACTTC
CDR3aa: CASSLGTGLNEQYF

j_gene: TRBJ1-5
d_gene: .
v_gene: TRBV7-2
len: 12
abundance: .
CDR3nt: TGTGCCAGCAGCTTAGCGGGGGGGCCCCAGCATTTT
CDR3aa: CASSLAGGPQHF

j_gene: TRBJ2-5
d_gene: TRBD2
v_gene: TRBV7-7
len: 14
abundance: .
CDR3nt: TGTGCCAGCAGCCCTAGCGGGGGACCGGAGACCCAGTACTTC
CDR3aa: CASSPSGGPETQYF

j_gene: TRBJ2-1
d_gene: TRBD2
v_gene: TRBV25-1
len: 14
abundance: .
CDR3nt: TGTGCCAGCAGAAATAGCGGGAGGGCCGGTGAGCAGTTCTTC
CDR3aa: CASRNSGRAGEQFF

j_gene: TRBJ1-2
d_gene: .
v_gene: TRBV7-2
len: 15
abundance: .
CDR3nt: TGTGCCAGCAACCCCCCCGGCAGGGGCCCCTATGGCTACACCTTC
CDR3aa: CASNPPGRGPYGYTF

j_gene: TRBJ1-1
d_gene: .
v_gene: TRBV10-2
len: 14
abundance: .
CDR3nt: TGCGCCAGCAGGGGTAGTGAGGGGAACACTGAAGCTTTCTTT
CDR3aa: CASRGSEGNTEAFF

j_gene: TRBJ2-1
d_gene: .
v_gene: TRBV7-9
len: 15
abundance: few
CDR3nt: TGTGCCAGCAGCCCATGGGACCCAACCTACAATGAGCAGTTCTTC
CDR3aa: CASSPWDPTYNEQFF

j_gene: TRBJ2-1
d_gene: TRBD1
v_gene: TRBV11-1
len: 17
abundance: .
CDR3nt: TGTGCCAGCAGCCTGAGTGACCAGGGGGATGACTACAATGAGCAGTTCTTC
CDR3aa: CASSLSDQGDDYNEQFF

j_gene: TRBJ2-1
d_gene: TRBD2
v_gene: TRBV7-8
len: 17
abundance: .
CDR3nt: TGTGCCAGCAGCTTAGCCGAAGCGGGAGGGACTTACAATGAGCAGTTCTTC
CDR3aa: CASSLAEAGGTYNEQFF

j_gene: TRBJ1-2
d_gene: .
v_gene: TRBV25-1
len: 14
abundance: .
CDR3nt: TGTGCCAGCAGTGACTTTACTATAAACTATGGCTACACCTTC
CDR3aa: CASSDFTINYGYTF

j_gene: TRBJ2-1
d_gene: TRBD2
v_gene: TRBV19
len: 12
abundance: .
CDR3nt: TGTGCCACCACTAGCGTCTACAATGAGCAGTTCTTC
CDR3aa: CATTSVYNEQFF

j_gene: TRBJ2-3
d_gene: .
v_gene: TRBV7-3
len: 14
abundance: .
CDR3nt: TGTGCCTCGTCGATCGACGCTAGCACAGATACGCAGTATTTT
CDR3aa: CASSIDASTDTQYF

j_gene: TRBJ2-2
d_gene: .
v_gene: TRBV7-2
len: 15
abundance: .
CDR3nt: TGTGCCAGCAGCTTACGTGGGCCAGGCACCGGGGAGCTGTTTTTT
CDR3aa: CASSLRGPGTGELFF

j_gene: TRBJ2-7
d_gene: .
v_gene: TRBV6-5
len: 14
abundance: .
CDR3nt: TGTGCCAGCAGTTACTCGAAAGCTTCCCACGAGCAGTACTTC
CDR3aa: CASSYSKASHEQYF

j_gene: TRBJ1-4
d_gene: .
v_gene: TRBV7-9
len: 16
abundance: .
CDR3nt: TGTGCCAGCAGCTTTAGTGGGGCAGACATCAATGAAAAACTGTTTTTT
CDR3aa: CASSFSGADINEKLFF

j_gene: TRBJ1-1
d_gene: .
v_gene: TRBV19
len: 16
abundance: once
CDR3nt: TGTGCCAGTAGCGACCCCGGACCAGTAAGGAACACTGAAGCTTTCTTT
CDR3aa: CASSDPGPVRNTEAFF

j_gene: TRBJ2-7
d_gene: .
v_gene: TRBV5-1
len: 16
abundance: .
CDR3nt: TGCGCCAGCAGCTTGGTAGGCCCTCCCCAGGCCTACGAGCAGTACTTC
CDR3aa: CASSLVGPPQAYEQYF

j_gene: TRBJ2-2
d_gene: TRBD2
v_gene: TRBV5-4
len: 17
abundance: .
CDR3nt: TGTGCCAGCAGCTTGAGGCTAGCGGGGCCGAACACCGGGGAGCTGTTTTTT
CDR3aa: CASSLRLAGPNTGELFF

j_gene: TRBJ1-4
d_gene: .
v_gene: TRBV4-2
len: 16
abundance: .
CDR3nt: TGTGCCAGCAGCCAGGGTCGGGGGCCCACTAATGAAAAACTGTTTTTT
CDR3aa: CASSQGRGPTNEKLFF

j_gene: TRBJ2-7
d_gene: .
v_gene: TRBV30
len: 13
abundance: .
CDR3nt: TGTGCCTGGAGTGGAGATGAAGTGCCCGAGCAGTACTTC
CDR3aa: CAWSGDEVPEQYF

j_gene: TRBJ2-1
d_gene: .
v_gene: TRBV5-4
len: 16
abundance: .
CDR3nt: TGTGCCAGCAGCTTCAGTATAGGGCACGGGGTCAATGAGCAGTTCTTC
CDR3aa: CASSFSIGHGVNEQFF

j_gene: TRBJ2-1
d_gene: TRBD2
v_gene: TRBV29-1
len: 15
abundance: .
CDR3nt: TGCAGCGTTGGGCATGGGGAGGGCCCTTACAATGAGCAGTTCTTC
CDR3aa: CSVGHGEGPYNEQFF